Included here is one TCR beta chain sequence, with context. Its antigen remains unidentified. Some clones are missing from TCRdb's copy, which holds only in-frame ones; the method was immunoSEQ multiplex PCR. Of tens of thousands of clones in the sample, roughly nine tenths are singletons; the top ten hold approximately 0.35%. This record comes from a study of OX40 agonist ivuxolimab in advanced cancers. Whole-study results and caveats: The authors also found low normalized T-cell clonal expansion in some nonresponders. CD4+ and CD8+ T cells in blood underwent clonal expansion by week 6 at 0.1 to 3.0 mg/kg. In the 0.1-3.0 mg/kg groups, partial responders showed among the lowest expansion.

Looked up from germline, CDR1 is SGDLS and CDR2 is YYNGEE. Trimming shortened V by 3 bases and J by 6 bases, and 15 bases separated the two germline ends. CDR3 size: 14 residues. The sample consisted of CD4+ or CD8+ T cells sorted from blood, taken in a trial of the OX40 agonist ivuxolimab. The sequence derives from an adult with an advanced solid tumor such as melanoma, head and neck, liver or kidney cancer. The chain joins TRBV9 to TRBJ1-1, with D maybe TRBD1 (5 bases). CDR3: CASSGGTSVAEAFF. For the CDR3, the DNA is TGTGCCAGCAGCGGCGGGACGTCTGTCGCTGAAGCTTTCTTT. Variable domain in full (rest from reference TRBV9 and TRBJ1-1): DSGVTQTPKHLITATGQRVTLRCSPRSGDLSVYWYQQSLDQGLQFLIQYYNGEERAKGNILERFSAQQFPDLHSELNLSSLELGDSALYFCASSGGTSVAEAFFGQGTRLTVV.